The rows below give T cell receptor beta chains drawn from one sample of a study of cytomegalovirus exposure and HLA in healthy donors. Assay: immunoSEQ multiplex PCR; the TCRdb copy retains only in-frame clones and omits some. The data contain some 200,000 clones, 77% of them singletons. The sequenced sample consisted of PBMCs. These TCRs come from a woman aged 60-75 years in good health and CMV-seropositive. The CDR3 runs from the conserved cysteine through the conserved F or W. Fields, in order: clone size, D gene, V gene, J gene, CDR3 protein, CDR3 DNA. The D gene is left open where the match is weak. A clone size is listed for some rows: how often the clone was seen (once, few, many), or a class if it is expanded.

few	.	TRBV25-1	TRBJ1-1	CASSPLGQTEAFF	TGTGCCAGCAGTCCCTTGGGGCAGACTGAAGCTTTCTTT
.	.	TRBV5-1	TRBJ2-3	CASSLAGFSTDTQYF	TGCGCCAGCAGCTTGGCAGGATTTAGCACAGATACGCAGTATTTT
few	.	TRBV11-3	TRBJ2-1	CASSLDQGGSGSYNEQFF	TGTGCCAGCAGCTTAGATCAAGGAGGGAGCGGGTCCTACAATGAGCAGTTCTTC
.	.	TRBV7-8	TRBJ2-2	CASSLQRVANTGELFF	TGTGCCAGCAGCCTACAGAGGGTCGCGAACACCGGGGAGCTGTTTTTT
.	.	TRBV25-1	TRBJ1-2	CASSEFNRFYGYTF	TGTGCCAGCAGTGAATTTAACAGGTTCTATGGCTACACCTTC
once	.	TRBV6-1	TRBJ2-2	CASSVTGSGELFF	TGTGCCAGCAGTGTGACGGGGTCCGGGGAGCTGTTTTTT
.	.	TRBV28	TRBJ1-2	CASSLPQGRDGYTF	TGTGCCAGCAGTTTACCTCAGGGGAGGGATGGCTACACCTTC
.	.	TRBV19	TRBJ2-3	CASSSDRDTQYF	TGTGCCAGTAGTTCCGACAGAGATACGCAGTATTTT
.	.	TRBV5-1	TRBJ2-6	CATQTGSGANVLTF	TGCGCCACTCAAACCGGTTCTGGGGCCAACGTCCTGACTTTC
.	.	TRBV4-3	TRBJ1-3	CASSQDFGSSGNTIYF	TGCGCCAGCAGCCAAGACTTCGGGTCCTCTGGAAACACCATATATTTT
.	.	TRBV7-9	TRBJ2-7	CASSLMGAEQGEQYF	TGTGCCAGCAGCTTAATGGGGGCAGAACAGGGAGAACAGTACTTC
.	.	TRBV5-1	TRBJ2-7	CASSLDGYEQYF	TGCGCCAGCAGCTTGGACGGTTACGAGCAGTACTTC
.	TRBD2	TRBV30	TRBJ2-7	CAWTGVAGRQYF	TGTGCCTGGACCGGGGTAGCGGGACGACAGTACTTC
few	.	TRBV7-9	TRBJ1-6	CASSSRQYSPLHF	TGTGCCAGCAGCAGTAGACAGTATTCACCCCTCCACTTT
.	.	TRBV15	TRBJ2-7	CATSRELHRNYEQYF	TGTGCCACCAGCAGAGAGTTGCACAGGAACTACGAGCAGTACTTC
.	.	TRBV28	TRBJ1-2	CASRHSWGGPNYGYTF	TGTGCCAGCAGACACTCTTGGGGGGGCCCTAACTATGGCTACACCTTC